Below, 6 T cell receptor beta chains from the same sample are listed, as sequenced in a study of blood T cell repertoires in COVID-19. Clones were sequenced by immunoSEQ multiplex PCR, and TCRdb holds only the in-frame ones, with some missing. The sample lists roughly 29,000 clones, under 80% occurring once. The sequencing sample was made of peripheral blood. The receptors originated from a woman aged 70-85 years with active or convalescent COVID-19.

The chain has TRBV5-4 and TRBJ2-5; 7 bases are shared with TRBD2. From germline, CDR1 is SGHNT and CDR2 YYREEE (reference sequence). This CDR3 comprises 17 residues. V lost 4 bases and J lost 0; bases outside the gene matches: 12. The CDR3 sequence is CASSDTRGGRYQETQYF. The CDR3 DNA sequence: TGTGCCAGCAGCGATACGCGGGGAGGGAGGTACCAAGAGACCCAGTACTTC.

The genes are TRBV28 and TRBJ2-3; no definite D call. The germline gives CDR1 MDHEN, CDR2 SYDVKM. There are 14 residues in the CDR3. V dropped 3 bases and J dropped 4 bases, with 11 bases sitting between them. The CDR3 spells CASSLPSWSDTQYF. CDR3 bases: TGTGCCAGCAGTTTGCCAAGCTGGTCAGATACGCAGTATTTT.

CDR3 in DNA: TGCAGCGGGGGACTAGCGGGAGAGACCGGGGAGCTGTTTTTT. It yields the protein CSGGLAGETGELFF. This rearrangement joins TRBV29-1 to TRBJ2-2; the match to TRBD2 covers 14 bases. The germline V gene encodes CDR1 SQVTM and CDR2 ANQGSEA. J gave up 5 bases and V 7 bases, and 3 bases lay outside the gene matches. The CDR3 contains 14 residues.

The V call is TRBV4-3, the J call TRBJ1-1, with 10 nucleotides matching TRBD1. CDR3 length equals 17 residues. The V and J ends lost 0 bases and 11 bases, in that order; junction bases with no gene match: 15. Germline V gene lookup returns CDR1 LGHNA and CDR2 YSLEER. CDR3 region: CASSQDAGQGGAVRAFF. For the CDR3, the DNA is TGCGCCAGCAGCCAAGATGCTGGACAGGGGGGCGCGGTGCGGGCTTTCTTT.

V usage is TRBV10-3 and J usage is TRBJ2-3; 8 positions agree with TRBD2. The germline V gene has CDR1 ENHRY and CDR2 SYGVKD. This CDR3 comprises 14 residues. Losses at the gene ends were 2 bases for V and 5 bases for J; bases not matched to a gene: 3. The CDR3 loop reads CAISERGGIDTQYF. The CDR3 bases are TGTGCCATCAGTGAGCGGGGGGGCATAGATACGCAGTATTTT.

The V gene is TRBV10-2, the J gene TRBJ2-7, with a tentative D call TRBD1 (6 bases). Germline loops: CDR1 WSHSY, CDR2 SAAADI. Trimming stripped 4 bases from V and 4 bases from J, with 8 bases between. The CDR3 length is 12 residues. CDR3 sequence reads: CASSATGYEQYF. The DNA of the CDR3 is TGCGCCAGCAGTGCGACAGGTTACGAGCAGTACTTC.